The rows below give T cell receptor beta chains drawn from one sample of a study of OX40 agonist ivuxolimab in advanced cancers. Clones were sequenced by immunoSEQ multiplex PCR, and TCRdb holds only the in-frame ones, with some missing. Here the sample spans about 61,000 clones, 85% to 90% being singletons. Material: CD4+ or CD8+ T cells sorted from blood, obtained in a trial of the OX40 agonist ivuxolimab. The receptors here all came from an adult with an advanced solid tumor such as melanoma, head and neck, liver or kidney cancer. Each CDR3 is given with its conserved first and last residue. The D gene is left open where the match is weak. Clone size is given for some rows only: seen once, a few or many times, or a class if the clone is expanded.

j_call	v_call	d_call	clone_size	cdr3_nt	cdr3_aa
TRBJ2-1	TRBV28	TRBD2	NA	TGTGCCAGCAGTCCCCTGCTAGCGGGTGACTTTGAGCAGTTCTTC	CASSPLLAGDFEQFF
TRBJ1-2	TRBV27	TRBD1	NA	TGTGCCAGCACCCCGGGACAGACTACGCCTGGCTACACCTTC	CASTPGQTTPGYTF
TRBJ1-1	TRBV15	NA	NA	TGTGCCACCAGCAGAAGGTCCACTGAAGCTTTCTTT	CATSRRSTEAFF
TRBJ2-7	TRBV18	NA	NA	TGTGCCAGCTCACCGGGTGGCGGCGCCTACGAGCAGTACTTC	CASSPGGGAYEQYF
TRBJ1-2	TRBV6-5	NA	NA	TGTGCCAGCAGAGAATCAGGGCATTCTAGCTATGGCTACACCTTC	CASRESGHSSYGYTF
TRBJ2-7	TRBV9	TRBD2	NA	TGTGCCCGCATGGGGACTAGCGCAGGATCCTACGAGCAGTACTTC	CARMGTSAGSYEQYF
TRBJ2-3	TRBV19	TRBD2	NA	TGTGCCAGTAGTACACTAGCGGGAGCCACAGATACGCAGTATTTT	CASSTLAGATDTQYF
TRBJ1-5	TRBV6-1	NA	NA	TGTGCCAGCAGTGAAGCGTCAGGGCCTGGGCCCCAGCATTTT	CASSEASGPGPQHF
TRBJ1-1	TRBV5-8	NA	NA	TGTGCCAGCAGCTCCGGCCTGTCCGCTTTTATGAACACTGAAGCTTTCTTT	CASSSGLSAFMNTEAFF
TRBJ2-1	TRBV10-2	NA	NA	TGCGCCAGCAGTGACGCAGCCTACATGTCTCAGTTCTTC	CASSDAAYMSQFF
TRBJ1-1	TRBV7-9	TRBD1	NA	TGTGCCAGCAGCCTCGGACAGGACAACACTGAAGCTTTCTTT	CASSLGQDNTEAFF
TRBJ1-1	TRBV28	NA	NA	TGTGCCAGCAGGTTAAGACCCAGGGGTAACACTGAAGCTTTCTTT	CASRLRPRGNTEAFF
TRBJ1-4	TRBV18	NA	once	TGTGCCAGCCGTCGGCTGGGGGGTGAAAAACTGTTTTTT	CASRRLGGEKLFF
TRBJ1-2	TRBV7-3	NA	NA	TGTGCCAGCAGCCCTGACGGGGGCAACTATGGCTACACCTTC	CASSPDGGNYGYTF
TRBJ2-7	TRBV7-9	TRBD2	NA	TGTGCCAGCAGCACCCGACTAGCGGGGGGGTTCGACGAGCAGTACTTC	CASSTRLAGGFDEQYF
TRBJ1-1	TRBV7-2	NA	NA	TGTGCCAGCAGCTTAGTTTACTCTGAAGCTTTCTTT	CASSLVYSEAFF
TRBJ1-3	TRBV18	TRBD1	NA	TGTGCCAGCTCACCACCGACAGGGTCAGAAGGAAACACCATATATTTT	CASSPPTGSEGNTIYF
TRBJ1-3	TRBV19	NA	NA	TGTGCCAGTAGTCCGACAGCACTCTCTGGAAACACCATATATTTT	CASSPTALSGNTIYF
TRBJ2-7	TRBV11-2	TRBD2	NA	TGTGCCAGCAGCTTAGGACTAGCGGAAAGTAAGCAGTACTTC	CASSLGLAESKQYF
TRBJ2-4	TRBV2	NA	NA	TGTGCCAGCAGCCCCCTTAGCACGACGAATGGCAAAAACATTCAGTACTTC	CASSPLSTTNGKNIQYF
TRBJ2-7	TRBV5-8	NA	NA	TGTGCCAGCAGCTTAGAGATTTCCTACGAGCAGTACTTC	CASSLEISYEQYF
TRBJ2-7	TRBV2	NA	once	TGTGCCAGCAGTGATCGGACAGCCTACGAGCAGTACTTC	CASSDRTAYEQYF
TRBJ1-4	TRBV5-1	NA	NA	TGCGCCAGCAGCTCCGGACAGAGCCCAAATGAAAAACTGTTTTTT	CASSSGQSPNEKLFF
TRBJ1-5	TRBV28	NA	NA	TGTGCCAGCAGTTTTTCCCGCCCTACCGCAGGGTTATATCAGCCCCAGCATTTT	CASSFSRPTAGLYQPQHF
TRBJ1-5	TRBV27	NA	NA	TGTGCCAGCAGTTTAGCAGGGAATCAGCCCCAGCATTTT	CASSLAGNQPQHF
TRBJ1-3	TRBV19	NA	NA	TGTGCCTCCAGATTCCAGACCTCTGGAAACACCATATATTTT	CASRFQTSGNTIYF
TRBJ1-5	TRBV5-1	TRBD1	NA	TGCGCCAGCAGCTGGGGGACAGAAAATCAGCCCCAGCATTTT	CASSWGTENQPQHF
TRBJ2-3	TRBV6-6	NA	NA	TGTGCCAGCACCTGGGGACAAGACACAGATACGCAGTATTTT	CASTWGQDTDTQYF
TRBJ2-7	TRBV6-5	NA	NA	TGTGCCAGCAGTTACTCCGCGCAGGGGACTTCCTACGAGCAGTACTTC	CASSYSAQGTSYEQYF
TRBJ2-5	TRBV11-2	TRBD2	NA	TGTGCCAGCAGCTCCATCTGGGGGGGGTTATCAGAGACCCAGTACTTC	CASSSIWGGLSETQYF
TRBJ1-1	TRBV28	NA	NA	TGTGCCAGTCGATATGTCACTGAAGCTTTCTTT	CASRYVTEAFF
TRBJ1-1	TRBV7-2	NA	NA	TGTGCCAGCAGCTTAGAAGGGATGAACACTGAAGCTTTCTTT	CASSLEGMNTEAFF
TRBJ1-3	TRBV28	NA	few	TGTGCCAGCAGTTTAATGGGGGTACGAAACACCATATATTTT	CASSLMGVRNTIYF
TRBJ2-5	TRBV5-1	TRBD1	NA	TGCGCCAGCAGCTTGGTACAGGGGGGTGAGACCCAGTACTTC	CASSLVQGGETQYF
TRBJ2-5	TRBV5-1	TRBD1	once	TGCGCCAGCAGCCAAGGACAGGGGCGAGGAGAGACCCAGTACTTC	CASSQGQGRGETQYF
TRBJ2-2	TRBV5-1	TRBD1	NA	TGCGCCAGCAGCTATGACAGGGGTAGTACCGGGGAGCTGTTTTTT	CASSYDRGSTGELFF
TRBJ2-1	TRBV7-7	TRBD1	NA	TGTGCCAGCAGCAAGGACAGGGATCCGGATGAGCAGTTCTTC	CASSKDRDPDEQFF
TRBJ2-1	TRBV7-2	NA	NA	TGTGCCAGCAGCTTAGGTGGGGTAGCGGTTGAGCAGTTCTTC	CASSLGGVAVEQFF
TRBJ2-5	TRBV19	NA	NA	TGTGCCAGTAGTCCACGATGGGGGCCGGCCGACTTC	CASSPRWGPADF
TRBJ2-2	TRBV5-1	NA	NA	TGCGCCAGCAGCAAATTCCGGGACATCCCCACCGGGGAGCTGTTTTTT	CASSKFRDIPTGELFF
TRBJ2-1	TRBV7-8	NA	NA	TGTGCCAGCAGCTTAGCGGTTCCCTTACATGGACCCTTCTTC	CASSLAVPLHGPFF
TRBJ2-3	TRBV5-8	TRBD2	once	TGTGCCAGCAGCCCGGGAGGGCGGGGAGGCACAGATACGCAGTATTTT	CASSPGGRGGTDTQYF